One and the same sample provided the 31 T cell receptor beta chains below, sequenced in a study of control samples from healthy donors and cancer patients. Repertoires were generated with immunoSEQ multiplex PCR, while TCRdb's copy carries only in-frame clones and drops some. The sample yields tens of thousands of clones, around 95% seen once. The sample comprised blood. These receptors all stem from a woman aged 30 to 39 in good health.

This clone appeared a single time. V and J are TRBV5-1 and TRBJ2-7; the D is unclear. The CDR3 is 15 amino acids. The germline CDR1 and CDR2 sequences are SGHRS and YFSETQ. Trimming left V 0 bases short and J 2 bases short, with 12 bases between. The CDR3 DNA sequence: TGCGCCAGCAGCTTGGGCCCTGTAGAAGCCTACGAGCAGTACTTC. As protein: CASSLGPVEAYEQYF.

The chain is built from TRBV5-4 and TRBJ1-1, with D perhaps TRBD1 (5 bases). The CDR3 runs 15 residues. Looked up from germline, CDR1 is SGHNT and CDR2 is YYREEE (reference sequence). Trimming removed 4 bases at V and 0 bases at J, with 13 bases between. The chain's CDR3 is CASSGPGPMNTEAFF. CDR3 bases: TGTGCCAGCAGCGGACCGGGACCCATGAACACTGAAGCTTTCTTT.

The chain couples TRBV4-1 to TRBJ2-7; 9 nucleotides match TRBD2. The CDR3 spans 16 residues. The V gene's germline CDR1 is MGHRA and CDR2 YSYEKL. The trim removed 0 bases at V and 3 bases at J, leaving 6 bases unmatched. The CDR3 region is CASSQEFASGNYEQYF. The CDR3 DNA sequence: TGCGCCAGCAGCCAAGAGTTTGCTAGCGGGAACTACGAGCAGTACTTC.

The chain employs TRBV2 and TRBJ2-2; D call uncertain. The germline V gene has CDR1 SNHLY and CDR2 FYNNEI. V lost 11 bases, J lost 0 bases, and 4 bases lay in between. This CDR3 has 11 residues. The CDR3 here is CAPPNTGELFF. CDR3 DNA sequence: TGTGCCCCCCCGAACACCGGGGAGCTGTTTTTT.

This clone was detected only once. V and J are TRBV6-5 and TRBJ2-7, with TRBD1 matching over 7 bases. This CDR3 has 16 residues. CDR1 is MNHEY, CDR2 SVGAGI, per germline. J was trimmed by 6 bases and V by 0 bases; bases with no gene match: 11. Here the CDR3 reads CASSYSTGLDIGEQYF. The CDR3 region has the DNA TGTGCCAGCAGTTACTCGACAGGGCTTGACATAGGCGAGCAGTACTTC.

This chain links TRBV5-7 with TRBJ1-1, with unresolved D. TRBV5-7 is an ORF, with its function uncertain. The CDR3 is 14 amino acids. Trimming shortened V by 0 bases and J by 1 base, and 7 bases separated the two germline ends. CDR3: CASSLAPGNTEAFF. The CDR3 region has the DNA TGTGCCAGCAGCTTGGCCCCAGGGAACACTGAAGCTTTCTTT.

The V gene is TRBV7-6, the J gene TRBJ2-2; TRBD2 matches at 13 bases. CDR3 length: 17 amino acids. Germline V gene lookup returns CDR1 SGHVS and CDR2 FNYEAQ. With V trimmed by 5 bases and J by 1 base, 4 bases remained unmatched. Here the CDR3 reads CASSAGTSGMNTGELFF. In DNA form, the CDR3 reads TGTGCCAGCAGCGCGGGGACTAGCGGGATGAACACCGGGGAGCTGTTTTTT.

The chain carries TRBV30 and TRBJ1-1; D is unresolved. The CDR3 length is 15 residues. The V gene lost 5 bases and the J gene lost 1 base, with 17 bases spanning the gap. Per germline, CDR1 GTSNPN and CDR2 SVGIG (reference sequence). CDR3 protein: CAWVLYSATNTEAFF. CDR3 coding DNA: TGTGCCTGGGTCCTCTACAGCGCAACGAACACTGAAGCTTTCTTT. The full variable domain, its missing parts supplied by reference TRBV30 and TRBJ1-1, is SQTIHQWPATLVQPVGSPLSLECTVEGTSNPNLYWYRQAAGRGLQLLFYSVGIGQISSEVPQNLSASRPQDRQFILSSKKLLLSDSGFYLCAWVLYSATNTEAFFGQGTRLTVV.

This clone was seen a single time. The V and J genes are TRBV19 and TRBJ2-7, with 15 bases lining up with TRBD2. This CDR3 comprises 18 residues. Germline V gene data show CDR1 as LNHDA and CDR2 as SQIVND (reference sequence). V was clipped by 6 bases and J by 0 bases; unmatched bases: 9. The CDR3 is CASSPGLAGGPDSYEQYF. In DNA form, the CDR3 reads TGTGCCAGTAGCCCCGGACTAGCGGGAGGGCCGGACTCCTACGAGCAGTACTTC.

The chain links TRBV19 to TRBJ2-3, with 9 bases matching TRBD2. Germline CDR1 reads LNHDA; CDR2 reads SQIVND (reference sequence). This CDR3 contains 15 residues. V trimming: 7 bases; J trimming: 6 bases; junction bases outside the gene matches: 11. CDR3 in DNA: TGTGCCAGTAAACGGGCGGGAGGGCCTTTTGATACGCAGTATTTT. Translated, it gives CASKRAGGPFDTQYF.

This chain joins TRBV9 and TRBJ2-5; 10 bases are a match to TRBD2. The junction had 5 bases not matched to a gene; V was cut back by 2 bases and J by 1 base. This CDR3 has 16 amino acids. Germline V gene data show CDR1 as SGDLS and CDR2 as YYNGEE. The CDR3 sequence: CASSVGLALSQETQYF. CDR3 DNA sequence: TGTGCCAGCAGCGTGGGACTAGCGTTATCCCAAGAGACCCAGTACTTC.

The CDR3 region is CASSLSDRGTGELFF. The CDR3 nucleotides are TGTGCCAGCAGCCTTTCTGACAGGGGGACCGGGGAGCTGTTTTTT. The chain couples TRBV9 to TRBJ2-2, with TRBD1 matching 9 bases. Trimming cost V 4 bases and J 5 bases; bases outside gene matches: 6. The V gene's germline CDR1 is SGDLS and CDR2 YYNGEE. The CDR3 has 15 amino acids.

J is TRBJ1-6 and V is TRBV19; maybe TRBD1 (5 bases). Germline V gene lookup returns CDR1 LNHDA and CDR2 SQIVND (reference sequence). CDR3 length equals 13 residues. V lost 5 bases and J 7 bases, leaving 9 bases between the germline ends. CDR3 residues: CASSSGTNSPLHF. For the CDR3, the DNA is TGTGCCAGTAGTTCTGGGACGAATTCACCCCTCCACTTT.

The chain combines TRBV7-9 with TRBJ1-1, with 9 bases identical to TRBD1. Germline assignment: CDR1 SEHNR and CDR2 FQNEAQ (reference sequence). The CDR3 is 12 residues long. Trimming removed 1 base from V and 11 bases from J; junction bases left unmatched: 2. CDR3 sequence reads: CASSLGDRVAFF. Here the CDR3 DNA reads TGTGCCAGCAGCTTAGGGGACAGGGTTGCTTTCTTT.

The CDR3 protein is CASSVWTSGKGVNTGELFF. CDR3 coding DNA: TGTGCCAGCAGTGTATGGACTAGCGGGAAAGGAGTGAACACCGGGGAGCTGTTTTTT. This chain connects TRBV6-1 to TRBJ2-2; 12 bases are a match to TRBD2. Germline CDR1 reads MNHNS; CDR2 reads SASEGT. V shed 4 bases, J shed 1 base, and the junction held 10 bases outside the gene matches. This CDR3 spans 19 amino acids.

The chain carries TRBV27 and TRBJ1-5, with D tentatively TRBD1 (5 bases). V lost 5 bases and J 2 bases, leaving 7 bases between the germline ends. The CDR3 runs to 13 residues. Looked up from germline, CDR1 is MNHEY and CDR2 is SMNVEV (reference sequence). In nucleotides, the CDR3 is TGTGCCAGCAGTCAGGGTGGCAATCAGCCCCAGCATTTT. The encoded protein is CASSQGGNQPQHF.

The J gene is TRBJ2-7, the V gene TRBV19; 11 bases map to TRBD1. The CDR3 extends over 15 amino acids. CDR1 is LNHDA and CDR2 is SQIVND in the germline V gene (reference sequence). Trimming took 6 bases from V and 2 from J; bases not matched to a gene: 6. CDR3 sequence (DNA): TGTGCCAGTAGCCCCGGGACAGGGGGGACCTACGAGCAGTACTTC. It specifies CASSPGTGGTYEQYF.

This clone was found a few times. The chain couples TRBV15 to TRBJ2-1, with 7 bases fitting TRBD2. The V and J ends lost 5 bases and 4 bases, in that order; junction bases with no gene match: 8. In germline, CDR1 is LNHNV, CDR2 YYDKDF (reference sequence). This CDR3 is 15 amino acids long. CDR3 in amino acids: CATSALAEKYNEQFF. The CDR3 nucleotides read TGTGCCACCAGCGCCCTAGCGGAAAAATACAATGAGCAGTTCTTC. The variable domain in full, completed from reference TRBV15 and TRBJ2-1, reads DAMVIQNPRYQVTQFGKPVTLSCSQTLNHNVMYWYQQKSSQAPKLLFHYYDKDFNNEADTPDNFQSRRPNTSFCFLDIRSPGLGDTAMYLCATSALAEKYNEQFFGPGTRLTVL.

The chain recombines TRBV7-9 with TRBJ1-1; D remains ambiguous. Trimming stripped 1 base from V and 8 bases from J, with 8 bases between. In germline, CDR1 is SEHNR, CDR2 FQNEAQ (reference sequence). This CDR3 has 12 amino acids. The CDR3 nucleotides are TGTGCCAGCAGCTTAGTGGGCAAGGAAGCTTTCTTT. As protein: CASSLVGKEAFF.

This clone was recorded once. The J gene is TRBJ1-1, the V gene TRBV27; D not certain. This CDR3 has 13 amino acids. Germline V lookup: CDR1 MNHEY, CDR2 SMNVEV (reference sequence). The ends were cut back, 1 base at V and 1 base at J, with 4 bases in the middle. CDR3 sequence (DNA): TGTGCCAGCAGTTTATTGGAGAACACTGAAGCTTTCTTT. Translated: CASSLLENTEAFF.

The gene calls are TRBV27 and TRBJ2-7; TRBD1 matches at 10 bases. Losses at the gene ends were 6 bases for V and 4 bases for J; bases not matched to a gene: 9. Looked up from germline, CDR1 is MNHEY and CDR2 is SMNVEV (reference sequence). CDR3 length: 15 amino acids. CDR3 loop: CASSPGTGELYEQYF. CDR3 DNA sequence: TGTGCCAGCAGCCCTGGGACAGGGGAACTGTACGAGCAGTACTTC.

The chain joins TRBV5-1 to TRBJ2-1, with D unresolved. V lost 0 bases to trimming and J lost 0 bases, with 16 bases between them. The germline gives CDR1 SGHRS, CDR2 YFSETQ. The CDR3 spans 18 residues. The CDR3 loop reads CASSLASAELSSYNEQFF. CDR3 nucleotide sequence: TGCGCCAGCAGCTTGGCCTCGGCGGAACTTAGCTCCTACAATGAGCAGTTCTTC.

This chain joins TRBV10-3 and TRBJ2-1; 9 nucleotides align to TRBD2. V was clipped by 0 bases and J by 9 bases; unmatched bases: 9. This CDR3 is 16 amino acids long. Germline CDR1 and CDR2: ENHRY and SYGVKD. CDR3: CAISESPGLAPPEQFF. CDR3 DNA sequence: TGTGCCATCAGTGAGTCACCGGGACTAGCTCCTCCTGAGCAGTTCTTC.

This clone was recorded once. The chain joins TRBV29-1 to TRBJ2-3; 9 nucleotides line up with TRBD1. CDR1 is SQVTM and CDR2 is ANQGSEA in the germline V gene. The V gene end was trimmed by 6 bases and the J gene end by 3 bases; junction bases not matched to a gene: 4. The CDR3 totals 13 residues. In DNA form, the CDR3 reads TGCAGCGTGAACAGGGGGCGTACAGATACGCAGTATTTT. As protein: CSVNRGRTDTQYF.

A single count supports this clone. The V call is TRBV19, the J call TRBJ1-3; D remains unclear. The CDR3 runs to 14 residues. Per the germline V gene, CDR1 is LNHDA and CDR2 is SQIVND (reference sequence). V lost 4 bases and J lost 0, with 7 bases in between. The CDR3 reads CASSTQSSGNTIYF. The CDR3 DNA reads TGTGCCAGTAGTACACAGAGCTCTGGAAACACCATATATTTT.

The rearrangement joins TRBV7-9 to TRBJ2-7; 9 nucleotides match TRBD2. Germline CDR1 SEHNR, CDR2 FQNEAQ (reference sequence). The CDR3 spans 15 residues. Unmatched junction bases numbered 3, after V lost 2 bases and J lost 1 base. The CDR3 DNA reads as TGTGCCAGCAGCTTAAAGACTAGCGGATCCTACGAGCAGTACTTC. Amino acids: CASSLKTSGSYEQYF.

The CDR3 nucleotides are TGTGCCAGCAGCTTGGACGGGGGTTTGAACACCGGGGAGCTGTTTTTT. It yields the protein CASSLDGGLNTGELFF. The chain uses TRBV5-6 and TRBJ2-2, with D tentatively TRBD2 (6 bases). V was shortened by 0 bases and J by 1 base, with 10 bases between the two germline ends. Germline values: CDR1 SGHDT, CDR2 YYEEEE. The CDR3 is 16 amino acids.

The chain links TRBV28 to TRBJ2-7; perhaps TRBD1 as D (5 bases). The CDR3 loop spans 13 amino acids. Deletions cut 7 bases from V and 0 bases from J, with 10 bases between. Germline CDR1 is MDHEN and CDR2 is SYDVKM. The CDR3 DNA reads TGTGCCAGCAAGGGGCCCAGCTCCTACGAGCAGTACTTC. This gives the protein CASKGPSSYEQYF.

The rearrangement joins TRBV5-1 to TRBJ1-3; D unclear. Trimming pared 5 bases from V and 0 bases from J, leaving 12 bases between. Germline assignment: CDR1 SGHRS and CDR2 YFSETQ. The CDR3 is 15 residues long. The CDR3 DNA is TGCGCCAGCAGTCCAGACGGGTCCTCTGGAAACACCATATATTTT. Protein product: CASSPDGSSGNTIYF.

V and J are TRBV7-9 and TRBJ2-5; 8 nucleotides agree with TRBD2. Germline CDR1 reads SEHNR; CDR2 reads FQNEAQ (reference sequence). This CDR3 has 15 residues. With V trimmed by 6 bases and J by 5 bases, 11 bases remained unmatched. This CDR3 is CASRSTGGVLETQYF. The CDR3 DNA is TGTGCCAGCAGGTCGACGGGAGGGGTTTTGGAGACCCAGTACTTC.

V and J are TRBV11-2 and TRBJ1-2, with D perhaps matching TRBD1 (6 bases). Germline V gives CDR1 SGHAT, CDR2 FQNNGV. The ends were cut back, 6 bases at V and 2 bases at J, with 10 bases in the middle. The CDR3 has 13 amino acids. This chain's CDR3 is CASSDDRNYGYTF. The CDR3 region has the DNA TGTGCCAGCAGTGACGACAGGAACTATGGCTACACCTTC. Combining the CDR3 with reference TRBV11-2 and TRBJ1-2 gives the whole variable domain EAGVAQSPRYKIIEKRQSVAFWCNPISGHATLYWYQQILGQGPKLLIQFQNNGVVDDSQLPKDRFSAERLKGVDSTLKIQPAKLEDSAVYLCASSDDRNYGYTFGSGTRLTVV.